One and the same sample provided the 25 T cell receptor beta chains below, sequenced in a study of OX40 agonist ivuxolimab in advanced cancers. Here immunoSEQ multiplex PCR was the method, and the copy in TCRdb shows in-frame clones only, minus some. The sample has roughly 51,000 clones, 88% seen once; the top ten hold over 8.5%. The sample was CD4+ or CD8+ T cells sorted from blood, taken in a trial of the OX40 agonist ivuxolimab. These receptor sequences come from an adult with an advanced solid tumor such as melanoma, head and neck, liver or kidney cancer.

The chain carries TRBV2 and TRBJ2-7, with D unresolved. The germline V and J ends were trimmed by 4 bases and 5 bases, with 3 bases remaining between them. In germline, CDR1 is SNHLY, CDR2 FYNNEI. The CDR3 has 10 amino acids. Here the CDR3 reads CASSGNEQYF. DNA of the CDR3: TGTGCCAGCAGTGGTAACGAGCAGTACTTC.

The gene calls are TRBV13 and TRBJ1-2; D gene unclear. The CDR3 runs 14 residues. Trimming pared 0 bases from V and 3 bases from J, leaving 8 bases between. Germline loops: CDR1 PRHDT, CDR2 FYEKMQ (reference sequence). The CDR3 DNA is TGTGCCAGCAGCTTAGGGGGCGGTTACTATGGCTACACCTTC. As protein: CASSLGGGYYGYTF.

Written as DNA, the CDR3 is TGTGCCAGCAGCTTAGATCCTAGCGGGATTTCCTACGAGCAGTACTTC. It encodes CASSLDPSGISYEQYF. The chain joins TRBV7-9 to TRBJ2-7; TRBD2 matches at 9 bases. V dropped 1 base and J dropped 1; count of bases not matched to a gene: 5. Per the germline V gene, CDR1 is SEHNR and CDR2 is FQNEAQ (reference sequence). The CDR3 runs to 16 residues. Filled out from reference TRBV7-9 and TRBJ2-7, the complete variable domain reads DTGVSQNPRHKITKRGQNVTFRCDPISEHNRLYWYRQTLGQGPEFLTYFQNEAQLEKSRLLSDRFSAERPKGSFSTLEIQRTEQGDSAMYLCASSLDPSGISYEQYFGPGTRLTVT.

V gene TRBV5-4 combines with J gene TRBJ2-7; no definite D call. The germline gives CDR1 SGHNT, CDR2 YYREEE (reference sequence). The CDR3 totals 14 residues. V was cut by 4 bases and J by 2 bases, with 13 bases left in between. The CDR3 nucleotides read TGTGCCAGCAGCGCCGAGTCCAGTACCTACGAGCAGTACTTC. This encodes CASSAESSTYEQYF. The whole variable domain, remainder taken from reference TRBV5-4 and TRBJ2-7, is ETGVTQSPTHLIKTRGQQVTLRCSSQSGHNTVSWYQQALGQGPQFIFQYYREEENGRGNFPPRFSGLQFPNYSSELNVNALELDDSALYLCASSAESSTYEQYFGPGTRLTVT.

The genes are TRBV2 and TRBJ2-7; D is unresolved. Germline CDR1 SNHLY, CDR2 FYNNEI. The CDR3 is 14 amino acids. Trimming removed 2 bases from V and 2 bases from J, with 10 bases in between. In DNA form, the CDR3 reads TGTGCCAGCAGTGAATTGGTAGCCACCTACGAGCAGTACGTC. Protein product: CASSELVATYEQYV.

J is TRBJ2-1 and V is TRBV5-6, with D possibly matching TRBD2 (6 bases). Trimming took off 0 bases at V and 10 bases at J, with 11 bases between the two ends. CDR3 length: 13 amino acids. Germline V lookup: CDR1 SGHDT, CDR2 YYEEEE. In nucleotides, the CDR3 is TGTGCCAGCAGCTTGGGGGATAGCGGCGAGCAGTTCTTC. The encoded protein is CASSLGDSGEQFF.

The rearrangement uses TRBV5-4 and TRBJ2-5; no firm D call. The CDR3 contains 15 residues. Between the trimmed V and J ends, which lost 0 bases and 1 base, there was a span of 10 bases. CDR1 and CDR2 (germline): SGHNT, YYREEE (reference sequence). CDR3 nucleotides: TGTGCCAGCAGCTTGGGGTGGGCGTTCCAAGAGACCCAGTACTTC. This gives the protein CASSLGWAFQETQYF.

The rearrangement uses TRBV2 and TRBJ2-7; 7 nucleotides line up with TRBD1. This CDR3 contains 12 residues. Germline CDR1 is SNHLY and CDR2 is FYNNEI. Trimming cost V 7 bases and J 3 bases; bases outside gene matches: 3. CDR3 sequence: CASMTGNYEQYF. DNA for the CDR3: TGTGCCAGCATGACAGGGAACTACGAGCAGTACTTC.

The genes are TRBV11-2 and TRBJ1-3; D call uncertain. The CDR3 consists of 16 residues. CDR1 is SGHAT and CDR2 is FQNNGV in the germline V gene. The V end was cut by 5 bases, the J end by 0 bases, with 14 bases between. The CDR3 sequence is CASSPTRSPSGNTIYF. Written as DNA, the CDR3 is TGTGCCAGCAGCCCTACCCGATCACCCTCTGGAAACACCATATATTTT.

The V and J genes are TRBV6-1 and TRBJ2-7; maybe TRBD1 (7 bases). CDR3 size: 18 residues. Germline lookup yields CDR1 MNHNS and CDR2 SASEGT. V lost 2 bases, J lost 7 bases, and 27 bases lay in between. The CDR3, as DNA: TGTGCCAGCAGTGAACTCCCGCCAGGGGGGATAAACTGGGGTGAGCAGTACGTC. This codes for CASSELPPGGINWGEQYV.

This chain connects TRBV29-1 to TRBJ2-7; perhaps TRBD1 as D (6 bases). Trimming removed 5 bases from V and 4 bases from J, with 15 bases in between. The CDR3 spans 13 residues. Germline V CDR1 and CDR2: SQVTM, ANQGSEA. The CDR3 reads CSVSGGVRYEQYF. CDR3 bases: TGCAGCGTTAGTGGGGGCGTTCGTTACGAGCAGTACTTC.

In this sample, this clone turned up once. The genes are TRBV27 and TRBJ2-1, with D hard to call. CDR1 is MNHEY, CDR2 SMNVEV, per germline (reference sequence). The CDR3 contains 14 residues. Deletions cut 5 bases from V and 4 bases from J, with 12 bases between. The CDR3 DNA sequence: TGTGCCAGCAGTCCCAACGTGCGGTACAATGAGCAGTTCTTC. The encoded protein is CASSPNVRYNEQFF.

DNA for the CDR3: TGTGCCAGCAGCCCCCCCGCGATGACCTACGAGCAGTACTTC. This translates into CASSPPAMTYEQYF. The V and J genes are TRBV13 and TRBJ2-7, with unresolved D. V was pared by 5 bases and J by 2 bases, with 13 bases between. The germline gives CDR1 PRHDT, CDR2 FYEKMQ (reference sequence). The CDR3 totals 14 residues.

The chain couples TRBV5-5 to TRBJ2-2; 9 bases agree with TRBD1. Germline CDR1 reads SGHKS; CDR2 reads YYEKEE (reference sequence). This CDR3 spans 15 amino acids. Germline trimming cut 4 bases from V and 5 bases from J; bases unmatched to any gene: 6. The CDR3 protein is CASSAGQGRTGELFF. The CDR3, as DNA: TGTGCCAGCAGCGCGGGACAGGGAAGAACCGGGGAGCTGTTTTTT.

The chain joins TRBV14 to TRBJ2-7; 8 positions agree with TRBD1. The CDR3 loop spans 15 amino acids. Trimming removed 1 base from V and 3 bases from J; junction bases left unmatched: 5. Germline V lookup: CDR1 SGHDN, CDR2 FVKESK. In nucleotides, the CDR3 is TGTGCCAGCAGCCAAGCAGGGGGCGGTGGCTACGAGCAGTACTTC. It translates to CASSQAGGGGYEQYF.

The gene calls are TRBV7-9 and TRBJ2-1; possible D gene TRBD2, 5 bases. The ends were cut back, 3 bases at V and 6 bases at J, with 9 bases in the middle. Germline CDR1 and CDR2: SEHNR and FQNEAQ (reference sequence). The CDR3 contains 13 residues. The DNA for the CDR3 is TGTGCCAGCAGCTTTGGCGGGCCCAATGAGCAGTTCTTC. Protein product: CASSFGGPNEQFF.

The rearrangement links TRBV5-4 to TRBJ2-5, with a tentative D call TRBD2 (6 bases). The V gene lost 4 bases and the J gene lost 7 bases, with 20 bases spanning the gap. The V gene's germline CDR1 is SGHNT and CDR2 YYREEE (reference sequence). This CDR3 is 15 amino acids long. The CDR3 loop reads CASSPSEEGLRTQYF. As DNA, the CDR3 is TGTGCCAGCAGCCCATCCGAGGAGGGCCTCAGGACCCAGTACTTC.

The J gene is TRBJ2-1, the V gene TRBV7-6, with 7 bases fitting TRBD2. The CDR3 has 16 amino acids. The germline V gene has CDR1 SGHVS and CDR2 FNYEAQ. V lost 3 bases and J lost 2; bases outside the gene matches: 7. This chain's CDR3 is CASSFEPAGPYNEQFF. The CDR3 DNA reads TGTGCCAGCAGCTTTGAGCCAGCGGGGCCCTACAATGAGCAGTTCTTC.

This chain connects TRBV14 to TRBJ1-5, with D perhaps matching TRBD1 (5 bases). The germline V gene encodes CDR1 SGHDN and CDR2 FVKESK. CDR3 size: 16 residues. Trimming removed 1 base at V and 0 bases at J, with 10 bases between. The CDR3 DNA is TGTGCCAGCAGCCAAGCGACAGCCGTTAGCAATCAGCCCCAGCATTTT. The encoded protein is CASSQATAVSNQPQHF.

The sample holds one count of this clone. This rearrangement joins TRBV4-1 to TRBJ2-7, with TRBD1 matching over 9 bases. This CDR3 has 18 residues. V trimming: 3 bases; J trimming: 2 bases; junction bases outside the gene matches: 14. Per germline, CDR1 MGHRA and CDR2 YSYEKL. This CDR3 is CASSQIWGGTGYTYEQYV. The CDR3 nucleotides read TGCGCCAGCAGCCAGATTTGGGGAGGGACAGGGTACACCTACGAGCAGTACGTC.

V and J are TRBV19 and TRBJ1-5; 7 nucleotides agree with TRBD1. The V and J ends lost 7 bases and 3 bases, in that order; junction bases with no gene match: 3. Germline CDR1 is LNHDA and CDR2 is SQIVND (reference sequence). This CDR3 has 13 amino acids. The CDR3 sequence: CASKTGFNQPQHF. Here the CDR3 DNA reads TGTGCCAGTAAGACAGGGTTCAATCAGCCCCAGCATTTT.

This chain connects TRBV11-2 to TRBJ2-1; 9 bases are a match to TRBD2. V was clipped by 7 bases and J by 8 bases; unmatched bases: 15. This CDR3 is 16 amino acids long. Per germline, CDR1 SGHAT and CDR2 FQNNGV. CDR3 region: CASTGIAGALSYEQFF. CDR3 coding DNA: TGTGCCAGCACCGGCATAGCGGGAGCCCTTAGCTATGAGCAGTTCTTC.

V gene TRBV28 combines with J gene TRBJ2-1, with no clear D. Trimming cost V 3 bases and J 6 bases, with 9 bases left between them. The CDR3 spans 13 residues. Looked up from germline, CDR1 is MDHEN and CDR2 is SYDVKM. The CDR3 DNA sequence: TGTGCCAGCAGTTTGTGGATATCCAATGAGCAGTTCTTC. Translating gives CASSLWISNEQFF.

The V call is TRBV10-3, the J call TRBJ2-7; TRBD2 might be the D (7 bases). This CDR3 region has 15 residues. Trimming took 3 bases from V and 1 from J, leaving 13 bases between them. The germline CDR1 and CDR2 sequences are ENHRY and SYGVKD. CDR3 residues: CAISEEGGSSYEQYV. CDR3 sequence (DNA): TGTGCCATCAGTGAAGAGGGGGGGTCTTCCTACGAGCAGTACGTC.

The CDR3: CASSPGVFFGELFF. DNA of the CDR3: TGTGCCAGCAGCCCAGGGGTTTTTTTCGGGGAGCTGTTTTTT. The chain links TRBV7-6 to TRBJ2-2, with a weak D call TRBD1 (6 bases). Germline-derived CDR1 and CDR2 are SGHVS and FNYEAQ. This CDR3 has 14 amino acids. Trimming shortened V by 5 bases and J by 7 bases, and 14 bases separated the two germline ends.